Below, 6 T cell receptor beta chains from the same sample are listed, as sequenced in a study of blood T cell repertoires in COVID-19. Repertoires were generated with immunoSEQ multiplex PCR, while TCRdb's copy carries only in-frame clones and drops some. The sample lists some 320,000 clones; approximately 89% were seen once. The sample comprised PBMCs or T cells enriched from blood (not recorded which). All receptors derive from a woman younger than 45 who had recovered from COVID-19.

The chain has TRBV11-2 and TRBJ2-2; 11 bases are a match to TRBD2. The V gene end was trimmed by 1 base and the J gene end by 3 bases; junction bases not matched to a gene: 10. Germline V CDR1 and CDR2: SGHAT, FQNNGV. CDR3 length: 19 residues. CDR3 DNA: TGTGCCAGCAGCTTAGTCTTAGCGGGGGGGCCTCAGGACACCGGGGAGCTGTTTTTT. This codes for CASSLVLAGGPQDTGELFF.

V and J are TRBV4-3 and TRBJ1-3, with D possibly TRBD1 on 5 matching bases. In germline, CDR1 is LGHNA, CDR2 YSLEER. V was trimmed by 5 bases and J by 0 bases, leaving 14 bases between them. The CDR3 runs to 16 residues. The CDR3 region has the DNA TGCGCCAGCAGCTTAACAGTAGGGGCCTCTGGAAACACCATATATTTT. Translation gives CASSLTVGASGNTIYF.

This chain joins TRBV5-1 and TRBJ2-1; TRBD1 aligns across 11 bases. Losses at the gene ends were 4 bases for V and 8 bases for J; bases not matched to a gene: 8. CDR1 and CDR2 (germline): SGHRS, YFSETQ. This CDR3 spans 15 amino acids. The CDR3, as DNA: TGCGCCAGCAGCCCCGGGACAGGGGGAAGAGATGAGCAGTTCTTC. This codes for CASSPGTGGRDEQFF.

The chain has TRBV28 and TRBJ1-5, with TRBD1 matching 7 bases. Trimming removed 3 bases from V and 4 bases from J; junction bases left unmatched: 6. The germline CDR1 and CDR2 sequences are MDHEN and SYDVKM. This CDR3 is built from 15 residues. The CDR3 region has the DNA TGTGCCAGCAGTTTTCAGGGGGGCTTAAATCAGCCCCAGCATTTT. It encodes CASSFQGGLNQPQHF.

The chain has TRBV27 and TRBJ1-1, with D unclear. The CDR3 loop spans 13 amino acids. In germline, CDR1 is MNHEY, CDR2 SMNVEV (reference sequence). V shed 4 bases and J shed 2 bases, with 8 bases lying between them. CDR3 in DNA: TGTGCCAGCAGTTGGGCAGGCAACACTGAAGCTTTCTTT. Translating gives CASSWAGNTEAFF.

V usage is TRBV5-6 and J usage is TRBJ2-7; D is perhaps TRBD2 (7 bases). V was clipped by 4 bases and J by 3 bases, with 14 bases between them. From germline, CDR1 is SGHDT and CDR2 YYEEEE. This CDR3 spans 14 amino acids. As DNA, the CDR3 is TGTGCCAGCAGCCTTTGGGGAGGGGGCTACGAGCAGTACTTC. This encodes CASSLWGGGYEQYF.